This TCR beta chain came from a study of T cells in Graves' hyperthyroidism and ophthalmopathy. RNA transcripts yielded amplified TCR beta CDR3 regions. First-round RT-PCR with HTBI primers amplified the TCR CDR3 region. TCRdb redid the calling of the multiplex PCR reads with MiXCR, one entry per CDR3 protein. The table has roughly 380,000 distinct CDR3 sequences, approximately 15% seen once. The CDR3 consists of 14 residues. With 5 bases clipped from V and 4 bases from J, the junction kept 1 base outside the gene matches. Germline assignment: CDR1 LGHDT and CDR2 YNNKEL (reference sequence). The chain carries TRBV3-1 and TRBJ1-4, with TRBD1 matching over 10 bases. Material for sequencing was blood. This sequence originates from a woman aged 60-75 years with Graves' hyperthyroidism. DNA of the CDR3: TGTGCCAGCAGCTGGGACAGGGGTAATGAAAAACTGTTTTTT. This gives the protein CASSWDRGNEKLFF.